This T cell receptor (beta chain) was recorded in a study of shared clonotypes between healthy human individuals. Study-wide findings and caveats: Naive CD4 clonotype sharing across four donors was roughly 5%.

Generated by immunoSEQ multiplex PCR, the TCRdb table keeps only in-frame clones and is missing some. This sample yields around 700,000 clones, of which around 90% are seen a single time; 24% belongs to the top ten. CDR3 size: 13 residues. CDR1 SGHDT and CDR2 YYEEEE come from the germline V gene. V lost 4 bases to trimming and J lost 4 bases, with 8 bases between them. CD45RO-negative, CCR7-selected cells formed the naive CD8 fraction, which excluded terminally differentiated effector memory CD45RA+ cells. Comment on this clone: The antigen remains undetermined.

The origin of this receptor is a man younger than 40 in good health. The sequencing input was naive CD8+ T cells sorted from blood. V gene TRBV5-6 combines with J gene TRBJ1-4; D is unresolved. The CDR3 DNA sequence: TGTGCCAGCAGCGGGTTAGATAATGAAAAACTGTTTTTT. Protein product: CASSGLDNEKLFF.